The rows below give T cell receptor beta chains drawn from one sample of a study of metastatic and nonmetastatic thyroid tumors. MiXCR reprocessed the PCR reads for TCRdb. The table shows over 6,500 clones, with just under 30% occurring only once. Sequencing input: tumor tissue. Source of these receptors: a female donor with papillary thyroid cancer or a benign thyroid nodule (not recorded which). Some clones in this sample may be carry-over from other donors' samples. CDR3s include the opening cysteine and the closing phenylalanine or tryptophan. The D gene is left open where the match is weak.

V: TRBV6-5
D: TRBD2
CDR3: CASISSGSDEQYF

V: TRBV20-1
D: TRBD2
CDR3: CSARLAGVAAGELFF

V: TRBV6-1
D: TRBD2
CDR3: CASIRGVSYEQYF

V: TRBV5-1
D: TRBD2
CDR3: CASSLVALAGPYEQYF

V: TRBV19
D: NA
CDR3: CASSMAGYSYNEQFF

V: TRBV12-3/TRBV12-4
D: TRBD2
CDR3: CASSFQRGAVGELFF

V: TRBV7-8
D: TRBD2
CDR3: CASSHPGRGETQYF

V: TRBV5-4
D: NA
CDR3: CASSLRADSTDTQYF

V: TRBV24-1
D: TRBD2
CDR3: CATSDFTGGAADTQYF

V: TRBV7-2
D: TRBD1
CDR3: CASRPAGGVEQYF

V: TRBV30
D: NA
CDR3: CAWSVWGDSSYEQYF

V: TRBV2
D: NA
CDR3: CASSLTREIGVYTEAFF

V: TRBV5-1
D: NA
CDR3: CASSSGNPSSYNEQFF

V: TRBV5-1
D: NA
CDR3: CASSLPTNEKLFF

V: TRBV6-1
D: NA
CDR3: CASSLPGDLMNTEAFF

V: TRBV2
D: TRBD1
CDR3: CASSGNGQGQPQHF

V: TRBV28
D: NA
CDR3: CASSFQTHEQFF

V: TRBV5-1
D: NA
CDR3: CASSLGFFGASSYEQYF

V: TRBV7-6
D: NA
CDR3: CASSSVQGHPNYGYTF

V: TRBV6-1
D: NA
CDR3: CASSEAGGLEAFF

V: TRBV12-3/TRBV12-4
D: TRBD2
CDR3: CASTLRAGGPTDTQYF

V: TRBV6-5
D: NA
CDR3: CASSYSLSEPLHF

V: TRBV6-5
D: TRBD1
CDR3: CASSSDRAPKYGYTF

V: TRBV11-2
D: NA
CDR3: CTSSPRTANTEAFF

V: TRBV6-5
D: NA
CDR3: CASSYAYRAGGYTF

V: TRBV2
D: TRBD1
CDR3: CASRVDRENPYEQYF

V: TRBV5-5
D: NA
CDR3: CASSLDRDGYTF

V: TRBV14
D: NA
CDR3: CASSQGPGTSFGEQYF

V: TRBV5-4
D: TRBD2
CDR3: CASSSTSANQFYEQYF

V: TRBV11-1
D: TRBD1
CDR3: CASSLGQGFDTGELFF

V: TRBV20-1
D: TRBD1
CDR3: CSGDLRGTGTGTNYGYTF

V: TRBV9
D: NA
CDR3: CASSGVGDTGELFF

V: TRBV10-1
D: NA
CDR3: CASSDASTPHEQFF

V: TRBV4-1
D: NA
CDR3: CASGNPTGGNEKLFF

V: TRBV6-2/TRBV6-3
D: TRBD2
CDR3: CASSYLAGTIYEQYF

V: TRBV7-9
D: NA
CDR3: CASSRWLHRFSGANVLTF

V: TRBV12-3/TRBV12-4
D: TRBD1
CDR3: CASSFGTGGSYEQYF

V: TRBV5-1
D: TRBD1
CDR3: CASSLGTGHNSPLHF

V: TRBV16
D: NA
CDR3: CASSQRIGGTNTEAFF

V: TRBV27
D: TRBD1
CDR3: CASSLTVPGQGNYGYTF

V: TRBV10-3
D: NA
CDR3: CAISESDTGELFF

V: TRBV11-1
D: NA
CDR3: CASILAVTLSYDQYF

V: TRBV7-9
D: NA
CDR3: CASSLKTSGANVLTF

V: TRBV11-2
D: NA
CDR3: CASSRGDFGEQYF

V: TRBV20-1
D: TRBD1
CDR3: CSASTGGHNQPQHF

V: TRBV20-1
D: TRBD1
CDR3: CSATDRDRNYGYTF

V: TRBV5-1
D: TRBD2
CDR3: CASSFLAGGEGTDTQYF

V: TRBV20-1
D: TRBD2
CDR3: CSAVPLAGGWETQYF

V: TRBV6-1
D: NA
CDR3: CASSRTPGANVLTF

V: TRBV6-1
D: NA
CDR3: CASSALLYEQYF